Reported below is one TCR beta chain. Germline and junction disagree at one end, which may indicate a read error. These data originate in a study of control samples from healthy donors and cancer patients. Only in-frame clones appear in the TCRdb table, and some are missing; sequencing was by immunoSEQ multiplex PCR. This table has over 100,000 clones, around nine tenths appearing once. Germline V gene lookup returns CDR1 MNHEY and CDR2 SVGAGI. This CDR3 has 12 amino acids. Sequenced input: blood. The chain carries TRBV6-5 and TRBJ1-2, with 10 nucleotides matching TRBD1. The receptor's source is a human donor in good health. The donor label of this sample is uncertain. CDR3 loop: CASSRQGAALSF. Here the CDR3 DNA reads TGTGCCAGCAGTCGACAGGGGGCGGCTCTGTCCTTC.